Detailed here is one T cell receptor (beta chain). What it binds is unknown. CDR1 and CDR2 (germline): KGHSH, LQKENI. V lost 3 bases and J 5 bases, leaving 10 bases between the germline ends. The CDR3 spans 13 residues. The sample is drawn from a study of T cells in localized non-small cell lung cancer. Using immunoSEQ multiplex PCR, the repertoire was profiled, and TCRdb retains in-frame clones only, with some absent. This table holds a few thousand clones, more than 35% found once. Notes on the study in general: Within adjacent lung there appeared a median 57 of the top 100 tumor clones. Greater blood T cell density accompanied longer overall survival. Only one tumor region went through sequencing, so heterogeneity may still be there. Adjacent uninvolved lung had the highest clonality, suggesting focused antigen responses.

This receptor was taken from an older male donor with stage II squamous cell lung carcinoma. Sequenced here: lung tumor tissue, sampled before any cancer treatment. V is TRBV18 and J is TRBJ2-5, with a weak D call TRBD2 (6 bases). The CDR3 coding sequence is TGTGCCAGCTCACCGCGGGGCGGGGAGACCCAGTACTTC. Translated: CASSPRGGETQYF.